One and the same sample provided the 23 T cell receptor beta chains below, sequenced in a study of T cell clonality in common variable immunodeficiency. Whole-study findings and limits: In common variable immunodeficiency, TCR beta chains reportedly carried fewer deletions and N-nucleotide insertions.

Libraries were prepared by immunoSEQ multiplex PCR; TCRdb keeps only in-frame clonotypes and omits some of them. The record shows fewer than 35,000 clones for this sample, with no singletons present. These receptors lack a known antigen. The sample taken for sequencing was peripheral blood mononuclear cells. These TCRs come from a human donor with common variable immunodeficiency.

This clone was recorded many times. The read ends 3 residues early relative to the CDR3; the germline J gene fills the gap. The genes are TRBV20-1 and TRBJ2-5, with 13 bases lining up with TRBD2. Looked up from germline, CDR1 is DFQATT and CDR2 is SNEGSKA (reference sequence). Losses at the gene ends were 0 bases for V and 3 bases for J; bases not matched to a gene: 4. There are 16 residues in the CDR3. The DNA read from the CDR3 is TGCAGTGCTAGAGAAGTAGGACTAGCGGGGGAAGAGACC. Its translation is CSAREVGLAGEET. The CDR3, in full, reads CSAREVGLAGEETQYF.

As concerns this clone: The sequenced fragment ends 3 residues before the CDR3 boundary, so the rest is inferred from the germline J gene. The chain carries TRBV6-2 or TRBV6-3 and TRBJ1-6, with D possibly matching TRBD1 (5 bases). Germline CDR1 MNHEY, CDR2 SVGEGT. CDR3 length: 15 amino acids. V was clipped by 6 bases and J by 0 bases, with 9 bases between them. The CDR3 DNA, read in part, is TGTGCCAGCAGGGCAGGGAGCTCCTATAATTCACCC. It codes for CASRAGSSYNSP. The CDR3, in full, reads CASRAGSSYNSPLHF.

This clone was recorded many times. The CDR3 end is not reached by the read, which stops 3 residues before it; the germline J gene fills it in. V gene TRBV6-1 combines with J gene TRBJ1-2, with 7 bases fitting TRBD1. This CDR3 region has 13 residues. Germline lookup yields CDR1 MNHNS and CDR2 SASEGT. J lost 4 bases, V lost 4 bases, and 3 bases had no gene match. CDR3 residues: CASSGQGPYGYTF. The DNA read from the CDR3 is TGTGCCAGCAGTGGACAGGGTCCCTATGGC.

This clone was counted at least ten times. Read sequence stops 3 residues before the CDR3 end, and the germline J gene provides the missing end. The chain links TRBV20-1 to TRBJ2-3; a weak D match, TRBD2 (6 bases). V lost 2 bases and J 3 bases, leaving 6 bases between the germline ends. CDR3 length: 12 residues. From germline, CDR1 is DFQATT and CDR2 SNEGSKA (reference sequence). CDR3 in amino acids: CSARLATDTQYF. The sequenced part of the CDR3 DNA is TGCAGTGCTAGACTAGCGACAGATACG.

This clone showed up many times. The read finishes 3 residues shy of the CDR3 end, and the germline J gene is used to complete it. V and J are TRBV7-8 and TRBJ2-5, with D possibly matching TRBD2 (5 bases). The V end was cut by 1 base, the J end by 1 base, with 10 bases between. This CDR3 comprises 15 residues. Germline loops: CDR1 SGHVS, CDR2 FQNEAQ. The CDR3: CASSLDGLAQETQYF. The sequenced part of the CDR3 DNA is TGTGCCAGCAGCTTAGACGGACTCGCCCAAGAGACC.

To note about this clone: The read finishes 3 residues shy of the CDR3 end, and the germline J gene is used to complete it. The rearrangement joins TRBV2 to TRBJ1-1; the D is unclear. CDR3 length equals 14 residues. Between the trimmed V and J ends, which lost 6 bases and 4 bases, there was a span of 15 bases. The germline gives CDR1 SNHLY, CDR2 FYNNEI. CDR3 bases read: TGTGCCAGCAGCCGGGGTAGCCCCATCACTGAA. It translates to CASSRGSPITE. The CDR3 reads in full as CASSRGSPITEAFF.

A few counts support this clone. The read halts 3 residues ahead of the CDR3 end, with the missing end drawn from the germline J gene. The gene calls are TRBV2 and TRBJ2-7, with TRBD1 matching over 9 bases. Germline V gene data show CDR1 as SNHLY and CDR2 as FYNNEI. Germline trimming cut 3 bases from V and 1 base from J; bases unmatched to any gene: 4. This CDR3 contains 15 residues. CDR3 bases read: TGTGCCAGCAGTGACCGGGACAGGGCATCCTACGAG. Translated: CASSDRDRASYE. The entire CDR3 reads CASSDRDRASYEQYF.

This clone is classed as medium-sized (0.01 to 0.1%). With the read ending 3 residues before the CDR3 end, the germline J gene is used to fill in that end. The chain carries TRBV2 and TRBJ2-5, with 10 bases fitting TRBD2. The CDR3 spans 14 residues. V was clipped by 5 bases and J by 1 base; unmatched bases: 1. From germline, CDR1 is SNHLY and CDR2 FYNNEI. CDR3 DNA (partial): TGTGCCAGCAGTCTAGCGGGGGTCCAAGAGACC. Translated: CASSLAGVQET. The full CDR3 protein reads CASSLAGVQETQYF.

In its sample, this clone was seen many times. The sequence runs out 3 residues before the end of the CDR3; the remainder is reconstructed from the germline J gene. The chain is built from TRBV20-1 and TRBJ1-4; 9 bases line up with TRBD1. This CDR3 region has 15 residues. The junction had 5 bases not matched to a gene; V was cut back by 0 bases and J by 6 bases. Germline V gene lookup returns CDR1 DFQATT and CDR2 SNEGSKA (reference sequence). CDR3 sequence: CSARDGTGGDEKLFF. The CDR3 bases that were read are TGCAGTGCTAGAGATGGTACAGGGGGCGATGAAAAA.

This clone was picked up a small number of times. The CDR3 is cut off 3 residues early in the read; its end comes from the germline J gene. The J gene is TRBJ1-5, the V gene TRBV23-1; maybe TRBD1 (6 bases). TRBV23-1 is an ORF for which the function is uncertain. The CDR3 sequence is 19 residues long. Trimming removed 4 bases from V and 0 bases from J, with 22 bases in between. The CDR3 sequence: CASSPLGGILPDSNQPQHF. The CDR3 bases that were read are TGCGCCAGCAGTCCGCTAGGGGGAATTCTACCCGATAGCAATCAGCCC.

The table lists this clone with a few counts. The read terminates 3 residues before the CDR3 end, so the remaining end is supplied by the germline J gene. The J gene is TRBJ1-4, the V gene TRBV6-1; 7 nucleotides agree with TRBD1. CDR1 MNHNS and CDR2 SASEGT come from the germline V gene. This CDR3 contains 15 residues. Trimming removed 4 bases from V and 6 bases from J; junction bases left unmatched: 8. CDR3 bases read: TGTGCCAGCAGTGTGGACAGGAGGGTGGATGAAAAA. As protein: CASSVDRRVDEK. The whole CDR3 region reads CASSVDRRVDEKLFF.

Ten or more counts support this clone. The CDR3 is cut off 3 residues early in the read; its end comes from the germline J gene. The V gene is TRBV30, the J gene TRBJ2-3, with D uncertain. The CDR3 extends over 12 amino acids. The V end lost 3 bases, the J end lost 8 bases, and 12 bases lay between the germline ends. The germline gives CDR1 GTSNPN, CDR2 SVGIG (reference sequence). CDR3 DNA (partial): TGTGCCTGGAGCCCCATACACCTTACG. It codes for CAWSPIHLT. The entire CDR3 sequence reads CAWSPIHLTQYF.

As concerns this clone: The read halts 3 residues ahead of the CDR3 end, with the missing end drawn from the germline J gene. The V and J genes are TRBV19 and TRBJ2-5; D gene unclear. Trimming took off 5 bases at V and 1 base at J, with 11 bases between the two ends. The CDR3 length is 14 residues. The germline V gene has CDR1 LNHDA and CDR2 SQIVND (reference sequence). The covered CDR3 bases are TGTGCCAGTAGTCTCAAGCTGTTCCAAGAGACC. Translated: CASSLKLFQET. The complete CDR3 reads CASSLKLFQETQYF. Using reference TRBV19 and TRBJ2-5 for the parts outside the CDR3, the full variable domain is DGGITQSPKYLFRKEGQNVTLSCEQNLNHDAMYWYRQDPGQGLRLIYYSQIVNDFQKGDIAEGYSVSREKKESFPLTVTSAQKNPTAFYLCASSLKLFQETQYFGPGTRLLVL.

With respect to this clone: The CDR3 end falls 3 residues outside the read, so it is completed with the germline J gene. This sequence joins TRBV7-3 and TRBJ1-6; D may be TRBD1 (5 bases). Deletions cut 5 bases from V and 2 bases from J, with 10 bases between. This CDR3 region has 15 residues. The germline CDR1 and CDR2 sequences are SGHTA and FQGTGA. CDR3 DNA, as far as it was read: TGTGCCAGCAGCGTCGACAGTGCCTATAATTCACCC. It encodes CASSVDSAYNSP. The CDR3 in full is CASSVDSAYNSPLHF.

This clone showed up many times. The read ends 3 residues before the CDR3 terminus; that terminus is restored from the germline J gene. This chain uses TRBV2 with TRBJ2-3, with D possibly being TRBD2 (6 bases). Trimming left V 6 bases short and J 3 bases short, with 16 bases between. Germline V gene sequence: CDR1 SNHLY, CDR2 FYNNEI. The length of the CDR3 is 15 residues. The chain's CDR3 is CASRGLTSVTDTQYF. Incomplete CDR3 DNA: TGTGCCAGCAGGGGCCTGACTAGTGTGACAGATACG.

This clone was observed many times. Sequencing ends 3 residues short of the CDR3 end; the germline J gene provides the rest. J is TRBJ2-7 and V is TRBV15; 8 bases match TRBD2. The CDR3 loop spans 14 amino acids. V gave up 3 bases and J gave up 0 bases; unmatched junction bases: 1. The germline CDR1 and CDR2 sequences are LNHNV and YYDKDF (reference sequence). Partial CDR3 DNA: TGTGCCACCAGCAGCGGGGGGGCCTCCTACGAG. Translating gives CATSSGGASYE. The full-length CDR3 reads as CATSSGGASYEQYF. The variable domain in full, completed from reference TRBV15 and TRBJ2-7, reads DAMVIQNPRYQVTQFGKPVTLSCSQTLNHNVMYWYQQKSSQAPKLLFHYYDKDFNNEADTPDNFQSRRPNTSFCFLDIRSPGLGDTAMYLCATSSGGASYEQYFGPGTRLTVT.

With respect to this clone: The junction departs from germline at one end; a sequencing error may be responsible. Read data end 3 residues before the CDR3 end; the end is taken from the germline J gene. V is TRBV6-1 and J is TRBJ1-1; the D gene is possibly TRBD1 (6 bases). The CDR3 runs 18 residues. CDR1 is MNHNS and CDR2 is SASEGT in the germline V gene. CDR3 DNA, as far as it was read: TGTGCCAGCAGAGAAGAGGGTTCAGGAACAGGGACGAACACTGAA. Its translation is CASREEGSGTGTNTE. The entire CDR3 is CASREEGSGTGTNTEAFF.

There are many counts of this clone. The sequenced fragment ends 3 residues before the CDR3 boundary, so the rest is inferred from the germline J gene. The chain employs TRBV5-4 and TRBJ1-2, with D unclear. CDR1 is SGHNT and CDR2 is YYREEE in the germline V gene (reference sequence). V was pared by 1 base and J by 6 bases, with 10 bases between. CDR3 length equals 13 residues. The CDR3 region is CASSLSVLDGYTF. Incomplete CDR3 DNA: TGTGCCAGCAGCTTGTCGGTCTTGGATGGC.

This clone was seen repeatedly, ten times or more. The read terminates 3 residues ahead of where the CDR3 ends, so the germline J gene completes it. V usage is TRBV6-1 and J usage is TRBJ1-1; TRBD1 is a possible D gene (5 bases). The ends were cut back, 4 bases at V and 4 bases at J, with 10 bases in the middle. The CDR3 length is 13 residues. The V gene's germline CDR1 is MNHNS and CDR2 SASEGT. CDR3 sequence reads: CASSARASTEAFF. The DNA read from the CDR3 is TGTGCCAGCAGTGCCAGGGCAAGCACTGAA.

This clone came up many times. The sequence runs out 3 residues before the end of the CDR3; the remainder is reconstructed from the germline J gene. The chain links TRBV30 to TRBJ1-2; TRBD1 matches at 9 bases. This CDR3 is 13 amino acids long. Germline lookup yields CDR1 GTSNPN and CDR2 SVGIG (reference sequence). V dropped 4 bases and J dropped 7; count of bases not matched to a gene: 7. The CDR3 loop reads CAWNVQGAIGYTF. Incomplete CDR3 DNA: TGTGCCTGGAATGTACAGGGGGCGATTGGC.

This clone came up a few times. The read halts 3 residues ahead of the CDR3 end, with the missing end drawn from the germline J gene. The rearrangement uses TRBV30 and TRBJ2-3; D is possibly TRBD1 or TRBD2 (5 bases each). Trimming removed 8 bases at V and 0 bases at J, with 9 bases between. The CDR3 is 12 amino acids. Per germline, CDR1 GTSNPN and CDR2 SVGIG (reference sequence). The chain's CDR3 is CAGTLSTDTQYF. Partial CDR3 DNA: TGTGCCGGGACCCTTAGCACAGATACG.

This clone was seen a few times. Read coverage stops 3 residues before the CDR3 terminus; the germline J gene supplies the remainder. V usage is TRBV7-8 and J usage is TRBJ2-2, with D possibly being TRBD1 (5 bases). Germline CDR1 and CDR2: SGHVS and FQNEAQ. This CDR3 has 13 residues. Trimming stripped 5 bases from V and 3 bases from J, with 7 bases between. The CDR3 reads CASSTGHTGELFF. The sequenced part of the CDR3 DNA is TGTGCCAGCAGCACAGGCCACACCGGGGAG.

This clone came up many times. The CDR3 end falls 3 residues outside the read, so it is completed with the germline J gene. V usage is TRBV7-8 and J usage is TRBJ2-3; D is undetermined. The length of the CDR3 is 15 residues. Trimming removed 0 bases from V and 0 bases from J, with 7 bases in between. Germline V gives CDR1 SGHVS, CDR2 FQNEAQ. CDR3 in amino acids: CASSLAAWSTDTQYF. The sequenced part of the CDR3 DNA is TGTGCCAGCAGCTTAGCGGCCTGGAGCACAGATACG. Using reference TRBV7-8 and TRBJ2-3 for the parts outside the CDR3, the full variable domain is GAGVSQSPRYKVAKRGQDVALRCDPISGHVSLFWYQQALGQGPEFLTYFQNEAQLDKSGLPSDRFFAERPEGSVSTLKIQRTQQEDSAVYLCASSLAAWSTDTQYFGPGTRLTVL.